This T cell receptor (beta chain) was identified in a study of blood T cell repertoires in COVID-19. Study as a whole: Some COVID-19 samples were acute and others convalescent; all came from the United States, Italy and Spain. PBMCs, B-cell-depleted T cells, or T cells provided the cDNA or gDNA that made up the material.

Membership in each cohort depended on participant-reported clinical history. Here immunoSEQ multiplex PCR was the method, and the copy in TCRdb shows in-frame clones only, minus some. The sample lists under 300,000 clones, 87% seen once, with more than 5% in the top ten. The CDR3 contains 13 residues. In germline, CDR1 is LNHDA, CDR2 SQIVND (reference sequence). Between the trimmed V and J ends, which lost 3 bases and 3 bases, there was a span of 8 bases. This TCR was recovered from a woman aged 25 to 39 with acute COVID-19. Sequencing was performed on PBMCs or T cells enriched from blood (not recorded which). The chain links TRBV19 to TRBJ1-2; D is perhaps TRBD1 (5 bases). CDR3 protein: CASSIGADYGYTF. The CDR3 nucleotides are TGTGCCAGTAGTATTGGGGCGGACTATGGCTACACCTTC.